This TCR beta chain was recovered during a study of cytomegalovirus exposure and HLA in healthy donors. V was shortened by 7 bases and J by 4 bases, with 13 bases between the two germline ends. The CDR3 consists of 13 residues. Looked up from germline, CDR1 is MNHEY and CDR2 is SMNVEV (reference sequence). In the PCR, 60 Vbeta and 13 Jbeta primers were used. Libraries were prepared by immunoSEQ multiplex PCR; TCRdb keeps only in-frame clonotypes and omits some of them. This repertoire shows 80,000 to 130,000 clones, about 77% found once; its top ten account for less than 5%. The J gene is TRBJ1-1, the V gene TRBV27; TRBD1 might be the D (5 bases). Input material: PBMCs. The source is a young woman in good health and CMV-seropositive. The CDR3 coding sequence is TGTGCCAGCATAAAGGGGAGGGGCACTGAAGCTTTCTTT. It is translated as CASIKGRGTEAFF.